The 22 T cell receptor beta chains presented below share a single source sample, sequenced in a study of T cell changes during pregnancy in multiple sclerosis. Clones were sequenced by immunoSEQ multiplex PCR, and TCRdb holds only the in-frame ones, with some missing. The sample carries 27,000 or so clones, about 88% recorded once. Sequenced here: CD8+ T cells from peripheral blood mononuclear cells, sampled in the second trimester of pregnancy. The receptors stem from a female donor with multiple sclerosis, enrolled in a pregnancy study.

By share, this clone ranks as medium-sized. V gene TRBV6-4 combines with J gene TRBJ2-3, with a weak D call TRBD2 (7 bases). Germline-derived CDR1 and CDR2 are MRHNA and SNTAGT. V lost 2 bases, J lost 2 bases, and 8 bases lay in between. This CDR3 has 14 amino acids. This chain's CDR3 is CASSDGGATDTQYF. CDR3 coding DNA: TGTGCCAGCAGTGACGGGGGGGCCACAGATACGCAGTATTTT.

CDR3 loop: CASSLYPAYEQYF. The DNA of the CDR3 is TGTGCCAGCAGCTTGTATCCAGCCTACGAGCAGTACTTC. The genes are TRBV5-4 and TRBJ2-7; D is unresolved. The CDR3 sequence is 13 residues long. Deletions cut 1 base from V and 2 bases from J, with 7 bases between. Germline V gives CDR1 SGHNT, CDR2 YYREEE (reference sequence).

The chain joins TRBV7-2 to TRBJ2-3; TRBD2 might be the D (7 bases). The CDR3 has 14 amino acids. Germline V gene lookup returns CDR1 SGHTA and CDR2 FQGNSA. Trimming removed 4 bases from V and 4 bases from J, with 12 bases in between. CDR3 region: CASSSQGRADTQYF. DNA of the CDR3: TGTGCCAGCAGCTCTCAGGGGAGGGCAGATACGCAGTATTTT.

The chain recombines TRBV5-4 with TRBJ1-2; 8 nucleotides agree with TRBD1. The germline CDR1 and CDR2 sequences are SGHNT and YYREEE (reference sequence). The CDR3 sequence is 12 residues long. J gave up 8 bases and V 5 bases, and 5 bases lay outside the gene matches. The CDR3 loop reads CASRQGVRGYTF. Written as DNA, the CDR3 is TGTGCCAGCAGACAGGGGGTACGGGGCTACACCTTC.

This chain joins TRBV6-6 and TRBJ1-1; TRBD1 matches 8 bases. Germline V gene data show CDR1 as MNHNY and CDR2 as SVGAGI (reference sequence). V lost 7 bases, J lost 1 base, and 8 bases stayed unmatched. This CDR3 is built from 15 residues. CDR3 DNA: TGTGCCAGCACCGACCCAGGGGGCGCGAACACTGAAGCTTTCTTT. Protein product: CASTDPGGANTEAFF.

The chain combines TRBV30 with TRBJ2-6; the match to TRBD1 covers 7 bases. The germline V gene encodes CDR1 GTSNPN and CDR2 SVGIG (reference sequence). The CDR3 is made up of 18 amino acids. The J segment lost 0 bases and the V segment lost 2 bases, leaving 10 bases of the junction unmatched. CDR3 DNA sequence: TGTGCCTGGAGTCCCGGGGACAGCTCATTCTCTGGGGCCAACGTCCTGACTTTC. Protein product: CAWSPGDSSFSGANVLTF.

This chain connects TRBV7-2 to TRBJ2-1; 12 bases fit TRBD2. The CDR3 is made up of 17 amino acids. Germline loops: CDR1 SGHTA, CDR2 FQGNSA. Trimming cost V 3 bases and J 2 bases; bases outside gene matches: 5. In nucleotides, the CDR3 is TGTGCCAGCAGCTTCCCTAGCGGGGGGGCCGCCTACAATGAGCAGTTCTTC. Encoded protein: CASSFPSGGAAYNEQFF.

This clone has just one count. This chain joins TRBV5-1 and TRBJ2-7, with TRBD1 matching 7 bases. CDR1 and CDR2 from the germline V gene are SGHRS and YFSETQ. J gave up 5 bases and V 4 bases, and 12 bases lay outside the gene matches. The CDR3 runs to 15 residues. The CDR3 DNA is TGCGCCAGCAGCCTGAAAATACAGGGGACCCACGAGCAGTACTTC. This translates into CASSLKIQGTHEQYF. Full variable domain (remainder filled in from reference TRBV5-1 and TRBJ2-7): KAGVTQTPRYLIKTRGQQVTLSCSPISGHRSVSWYQQTPGQGLQFLFEYFSETQRNKGNFPGRFSGRQFSNSRSEMNVSTLELGDSALYLCASSLKIQGTHEQYFGPGTRLTVT.

For the CDR3, the DNA is TGTGCCAGCAGCCCTTGGGGCGGTATGCCCCAGCATTTT. This codes for CASSPWGGMPQHF. The rearrangement joins TRBV11-2 to TRBJ1-5, with D possibly TRBD1 on 5 matching bases. Per germline, CDR1 SGHAT and CDR2 FQNNGV. V was pared by 5 bases and J by 9 bases, with 14 bases between. The CDR3 extends over 13 amino acids.

This clone has just a few counts. The V and J genes are TRBV6-6 and TRBJ1-2; D unclear. Trimming cost V 5 bases and J 5 bases, with 12 bases left between them. This CDR3 comprises 13 residues. The germline gives CDR1 MNHNY, CDR2 SVGAGI (reference sequence). Written as DNA, the CDR3 is TGTGCCAGCAGTCCCCAAGCAGGATATGGCTACACCTTC. Translation: CASSPQAGYGYTF.

This chain links TRBV30 with TRBJ1-1; D perhaps matches TRBD1 (5 bases). Germline V gives CDR1 GTSNPN, CDR2 SVGIG (reference sequence). CDR3 length: 12 residues. V was clipped by 3 bases and J by 7 bases, with 12 bases between them. CDR3 loop: CAWSRGGGEAFF. CDR3 DNA: TGTGCCTGGAGCCGTGGGGGGGGTGAAGCTTTCTTT.

The CDR3 region is CASSYPGGDGPYEQYF. The CDR3 DNA reads TGTGCCAGCAGCTACCCCGGGGGGGATGGCCCCTACGAGCAGTACTTC. The chain uses TRBV7-9 and TRBJ2-7; 8 nucleotides align to TRBD2. After removal of 4 bases from V and 2 bases from J, the junction contained 10 bases not matched to a gene. CDR1 and CDR2 (germline): SEHNR, FQNEAQ (reference sequence). CDR3 size: 16 residues.

The V call is TRBV6-1, the J call TRBJ1-5, with D unclear. The CDR3 is 19 residues long. The germline V and J ends were trimmed by 4 bases and 0 bases, with 22 bases remaining between them. Per the germline V gene, CDR1 is MNHNS and CDR2 is SASEGT. CDR3 in amino acids: CASSAPSSSRAYSNQPQHF. The DNA for the CDR3 is TGTGCCAGCAGTGCCCCCTCCTCCTCGAGGGCTTATAGCAATCAGCCCCAGCATTTT.

J is TRBJ1-1 and V is TRBV28, with D tentatively TRBD1 (6 bases). Trimming shortened V by 8 bases and J by 1 base, and 23 bases separated the two germline ends. CDR3 length equals 17 residues. Germline V lookup: CDR1 MDHEN, CDR2 SYDVKM. CDR3 in amino acids: CASALSGRGAWNTEAFF. The CDR3 nucleotides are TGTGCCAGCGCGCTCTCCGGGAGGGGGGCTTGGAACACTGAAGCTTTCTTT.

The CDR3 nucleotides are TGTGCCAGCAGCTGGGACAGGACTGAAGCTTTCTTT. Translating gives CASSWDRTEAFF. The chain has TRBV13 and TRBJ1-1; TRBD1 matches at 8 bases. The germline V gene encodes CDR1 PRHDT and CDR2 FYEKMQ (reference sequence). Trimming at V came to 4 bases and at J to 5 bases, leaving 0 bases not matched to a gene. This CDR3 has 12 residues. Based on the CDR3 plus reference TRBV13 and TRBJ1-1, the full variable domain is AAGVIQSPRHLIKEKRETATLKCYPIPRHDTVYWYQQGPGQDPQFLISFYEKMQSDKGSIPDRFSAQQFSDYHSELNMSSLELGDSALYFCASSWDRTEAFFGQGTRLTVV.

The V call is TRBV4-2, the J call TRBJ2-7; TRBD2 matches 7 bases. CDR3 length equals 16 residues. V gave up 1 base and J gave up 0 bases; unmatched junction bases: 6. Germline V gene lookup returns CDR1 LGHNA and CDR2 YNFKEQ. The CDR3 is CASSQVPRGNSYEQYF. The DNA for the CDR3 is TGTGCCAGCAGCCAAGTCCCGCGGGGGAACTCCTACGAGCAGTACTTC.

The V call is TRBV28, the J call TRBJ1-1; D is uncertain. With 2 bases removed from V and 7 bases from J, the gap between germline ends came to 11 bases. This CDR3 is built from 13 residues. Germline values: CDR1 MDHEN, CDR2 SYDVKM. The CDR3 spells CASSLLQVDEAFF. DNA of the CDR3: TGTGCCAGCAGTTTACTTCAGGTCGATGAAGCTTTCTTT.

J is TRBJ1-2 and V is TRBV5-5; 9 bases match TRBD1. V lost 1 base, J lost 3 bases, and 4 bases stayed unmatched. Germline CDR1 reads SGHKS; CDR2 reads YYEKEE (reference sequence). The CDR3 has 15 amino acids. The CDR3 loop reads CASSLSTGGHYGYTF. CDR3 coding DNA: TGTGCCAGCAGCTTGTCGACAGGGGGACACTATGGCTACACCTTC. The full variable domain, completed using reference TRBV5-5 and TRBJ1-2, is DAGVTQSPTHLIKTRGQQVTLRCSPISGHKSVSWYQQVLGQGPQFIFQYYEKEERGRGNFPDRFSARQFPNYSSELNVNALLLGDSALYLCASSLSTGGHYGYTFGSGTRLTVV.

This chain connects TRBV4-3 to TRBJ2-2; possible D gene TRBD1, 6 bases. The CDR3 sequence is 20 residues long. Trimming took off 0 bases at V and 3 bases at J, with 23 bases between the two ends. Looked up from germline, CDR1 is LGHNA and CDR2 is YSLEER. CDR3 nucleotide sequence: TGCGCCAGCAGCCAAGATCTTCACGCGCCGGCAGAGGGGGACACCGGGGAGCTGTTTTTT. This encodes CASSQDLHAPAEGDTGELFF.

The chain carries TRBV19 and TRBJ1-1; D not resolved. The CDR3 sequence is 14 residues long. The V gene's germline CDR1 is LNHDA and CDR2 SQIVND (reference sequence). Trimming removed 3 bases from V and 5 bases from J, with 13 bases in between. For the CDR3, the DNA is TGTGCCAGTAGTATCGCGCGGGGATGGACTGAAGCTTTCTTT. Translating gives CASSIARGWTEAFF.

The gene calls are TRBV10-3 and TRBJ2-1; TRBD2 might be the D (6 bases). From germline, CDR1 is ENHRY and CDR2 SYGVKD. The length of the CDR3 is 14 residues. Trimming cost V 6 bases and J 4 bases, with 13 bases left between them. The CDR3 coding sequence is TGTGCCATCAGACCGGGGGTCGGGTACAATGAGCAGTTCTTC. Translation gives CAIRPGVGYNEQFF.

The chain has TRBV5-5 and TRBJ2-7; 8 bases line up with TRBD1. Germline values: CDR1 SGHKS, CDR2 YYEKEE (reference sequence). V lost 2 bases to trimming and J lost 3 bases; unmatched junction nucleotides: 7. CDR3 length: 15 amino acids. CDR3 sequence: CASSLRTGRIYEQYF. The CDR3 coding sequence is TGTGCCAGCAGCTTACGGACAGGGCGGATCTACGAGCAGTACTTC.